This TCR beta chain was profiled in a study of T cell responses to AZD1222 COVID-19 vaccine. The CDR3 is made up of 16 amino acids. Trimming removed 2 bases at V and 4 bases at J, with 16 bases between. The germline gives CDR1 LNHDA, CDR2 SQIVND (reference sequence). Generated by immunoSEQ multiplex PCR, the TCRdb table keeps only in-frame clones and is missing some. The sample holds about 88,000 clones, approximately 90% seen once. The chain couples TRBV19 to TRBJ2-3, with no clear D. The receptor comes from an adult who received the AZD1222 COVID-19 vaccine. This specimen consisted of peripheral blood, obtained 28 days after the second AZD1222 dose. The CDR3 nucleotides are TGTGCCAGTAGTATATTCTACAGCTTAGGCCCAGATACGCAGTATTTT. This gives the protein CASSIFYSLGPDTQYF. The whole variable domain, filled in from reference TRBV19 and TRBJ2-3, reads DGGITQSPKYLFRKEGQNVTLSCEQNLNHDAMYWYRQDPGQGLRLIYYSQIVNDFQKGDIAEGYSVSREKKESFPLTVTSAQKNPTAFYLCASSIFYSLGPDTQYFGPGTRLTVL.